The 21 T cell receptor beta chains reported below all come from one sample, sequenced in a study of cytomegalovirus exposure and HLA in healthy donors. TCRdb's copy holds only in-frame clones and misses some; the assay was immunoSEQ multiplex PCR. The profile shows some 63,000 clones, roughly 90% of them singletons. The sample comprised PBMCs. The receptors come from a woman aged 18-30 years in good health and CMV-seronegative.

The chain has TRBV30 and TRBJ1-1, with 7 bases identical to TRBD1. The germline CDR1 and CDR2 sequences are GTSNPN and SVGIG (reference sequence). The CDR3 has 14 amino acids. After removal of 0 bases from V and 1 base from J, the junction contained 2 bases not matched to a gene. The DNA for the CDR3 is TGTGCCTGGAGTGTAGGACAGGCGAACACTGAAGCTTTCTTT. The encoded protein is CAWSVGQANTEAFF.

The chain has TRBV4-2 and TRBJ2-1; 12 bases line up with TRBD2. In germline, CDR1 is LGHNA, CDR2 YNFKEQ. Germline trimming cut 3 bases from V and 2 bases from J; bases unmatched to any gene: 8. CDR3 length: 18 amino acids. DNA for the CDR3: TGTGCCAGCAGCCAGGCAACCCTAGCGGGAGGGGCCTACAATGAGCAGTTCTTC. This encodes CASSQATLAGGAYNEQFF.

The rearrangement joins TRBV10-3 to TRBJ2-7; 8 positions agree with TRBD2. Per the germline V gene, CDR1 is ENHRY and CDR2 is SYGVKD. The CDR3 is 15 residues long. The V segment lost 6 bases and the J segment 3 bases; nucleotides outside the gene matches: 10. The CDR3 bases are TGTGCCATCAGCGAAAATACACTAGCGGACTACGAGCAGTACTTC. It translates to CAISENTLADYEQYF.

This clone appeared a few times. The chain combines TRBV5-8 with TRBJ1-4, with D uncertain. This CDR3 comprises 15 residues. V lost 7 bases and J lost 8, with 21 bases in between. Germline V CDR1 and CDR2: SGHTS, YDEGEE. CDR3 nucleotides: TGTGCCAGCGGAATTACGGGGTCCGCGTCAGAAAAACTGTTTTTT. This gives the protein CASGITGSASEKLFF.

CDR3 sequence reads: CASSKGGKTGELFF. The CDR3 region has the DNA TGTGCCAGCAGCAAAGGAGGGAAAACCGGGGAGCTGTTTTTT. The J gene is TRBJ2-2, the V gene TRBV21-1; the DNA was not used to check the table's D call, TRBD2. TRBV21-1 is described as a pseudogene. CDR3 length equals 14 residues.

The gene calls are TRBV5-1 and TRBJ1-1, with 8 bases identical to TRBD1. V was pared by 0 bases and J by 1 base, with 5 bases of the junction left unmatched. CDR1 and CDR2 (germline): SGHRS, YFSETQ. The CDR3 consists of 16 residues. The chain's CDR3 is CASSLAPTGANTEAFF. CDR3 DNA: TGCGCCAGCAGCTTGGCCCCGACAGGGGCGAACACTGAAGCTTTCTTT.

This clone was seen more than once but under ten times. The J gene is TRBJ1-6, the V gene TRBV27, with 10 bases matching TRBD1. This CDR3 is 13 amino acids long. Germline V gene sequence: CDR1 MNHEY, CDR2 SMNVEV (reference sequence). With 8 bases clipped from V and 7 bases from J, the junction kept 2 bases outside the gene matches. CDR3 sequence (DNA): TGTGCCAGCGTGGGACAGGGGAATTCACCCCTCCACTTT. Translation: CASVGQGNSPLHF.

The chain has TRBV15 and TRBJ2-3; 10 nucleotides align to TRBD2. The ends lost 4 bases at V and 3 bases at J; junction bases unmatched: 10. Germline CDR1 LNHNV, CDR2 YYDKDF (reference sequence). The CDR3 loop spans 17 amino acids. The CDR3 coding sequence is TGTGCCACCAGCACCGTCTATCTAGCGGGGGTAACAGATACGCAGTATTTT. Residues: CATSTVYLAGVTDTQYF.

The gene calls are TRBV4-1 and TRBJ2-7; 7 bases agree with TRBD2. Trimming took 1 base from V and 3 from J; bases not matched to a gene: 9. Germline V gene data show CDR1 as MGHRA and CDR2 as YSYEKL. CDR3 length: 16 amino acids. CDR3 bases: TGCGCCAGCAGCCAAGGAGGATTAGCGGGCTTCTACGAGCAGTACTTC. Protein: CASSQGGLAGFYEQYF.

V and J are TRBV10-3 and TRBJ2-7; D possibly corresponds to TRBD1 (5 bases). This CDR3 has 15 amino acids. V lost 0 bases and J 2 bases, leaving 11 bases between the germline ends. Per the germline V gene, CDR1 is ENHRY and CDR2 is SYGVKD. The CDR3 DNA reads TGTGCCATCAGTGAGTCGATGTCAGGGACCTACGAGCAGTACTTC. The encoded protein is CAISESMSGTYEQYF.

The rearrangement uses TRBV29-1 and TRBJ2-5, with 7 bases fitting TRBD1. The V and J ends lost 5 bases and 2 bases, in that order; junction bases with no gene match: 5. CDR1 and CDR2 (germline): SQVTM, ANQGSEA. The CDR3 sequence is 13 residues long. This CDR3 is CSVQGQNQETQYF. The DNA for the CDR3 is TGCAGCGTTCAGGGACAGAATCAAGAGACCCAGTACTTC.

The rearrangement links TRBV7-2 to TRBJ2-2, with 8 bases aligning to TRBD2. Germline trimming cut 7 bases from V and 4 bases from J; bases unmatched to any gene: 8. Germline CDR1 is SGHTA and CDR2 is FQGNSA. CDR3 length: 15 residues. The CDR3 loop reads CASMARRGATGELFF. CDR3 sequence (DNA): TGTGCCAGCATGGCCCGGCGGGGGGCCACCGGGGAGCTGTTTTTT.

The rearrangement uses TRBV10-3 and TRBJ1-6; TRBD1 might be the D (6 bases). Between the trimmed V and J ends, which lost 2 bases and 10 bases, there was a span of 18 bases. The CDR3 is 16 amino acids. Germline V lookup: CDR1 ENHRY, CDR2 SYGVKD. The CDR3 reads CAISELDHRDNSPLHF. The CDR3 DNA is TGTGCCATCAGTGAGCTGGACCACAGGGACAACTCACCCCTCCACTTT.

The gene calls are TRBV2 and TRBJ2-1; TRBD1 matches at 7 bases. CDR1 is SNHLY, CDR2 FYNNEI, per germline. This CDR3 has 15 residues. With 3 bases clipped from V and 7 bases from J, the junction kept 9 bases outside the gene matches. This CDR3 reads CASSENRGSWNEQFF. The CDR3, as DNA: TGTGCCAGCAGTGAGAACAGGGGTTCGTGGAATGAGCAGTTCTTC.

This chain links TRBV19 with TRBJ2-1; 13 bases are a match to TRBD2. The CDR3 extends over 17 amino acids. The V gene end was trimmed by 5 bases and the J gene end by 8 bases; junction bases not matched to a gene: 12. The germline CDR1 and CDR2 sequences are LNHDA and SQIVND (reference sequence). The CDR3 region has the DNA TGTGCCAGTAGTGGATACCGGACTAGCGGGAGAGGGGATGAGCAGTTCTTC. It codes for CASSGYRTSGRGDEQFF.

V usage is TRBV5-4 and J usage is TRBJ2-1, with TRBD2 identical over 11 bases. The CDR3 covers 15 residues. J lost 7 bases, V lost 5 bases, and 8 bases had no gene match. From germline, CDR1 is SGHNT and CDR2 YYREEE (reference sequence). The CDR3 sequence is CASRTLAGAMNEQFF. In DNA, the CDR3 is TGTGCCAGCAGGACACTAGCGGGAGCTATGAATGAGCAGTTCTTC.

V usage is TRBV6-1 and J usage is TRBJ1-2; D perhaps matches TRBD1 (5 bases). The CDR3 is made up of 17 amino acids. The V end was cut by 2 bases, the J end by 2 bases, with 18 bases between. CDR1 and CDR2 (germline): MNHNS, SASEGT. The CDR3 sequence: CASSEKRSQAENYGYTF. In nucleotides, the CDR3 is TGTGCCAGCAGTGAAAAACGGTCACAGGCCGAGAACTATGGCTACACCTTC.

In this sample, this clone turned up a few times. This rearrangement joins TRBV19 to TRBJ2-5, with 12 bases lining up with TRBD1. Looked up from germline, CDR1 is LNHDA and CDR2 is SQIVND (reference sequence). V gave up 6 bases and J gave up 5 bases; unmatched junction bases: 10. This CDR3 is built from 16 residues. The CDR3 DNA reads TGTGCCAGTAGCATGGGGGGACAGGGGGCACGTGAGACCCAGTACTTC. Amino acid sequence: CASSMGGQGARETQYF.

The rearrangement uses TRBV27 and TRBJ2-3; possibly TRBD2 for D (6 bases). The germline V gene has CDR1 MNHEY and CDR2 SMNVEV (reference sequence). The CDR3 runs 14 residues. V lost 8 bases to trimming and J lost 4 bases, with 16 bases between them. The CDR3 DNA follows: TGTGCCAGCGCCCCCACTAGCCCCCCAGATACGCAGTATTTT. Its protein is CASAPTSPPDTQYF.

The chain joins TRBV28 to TRBJ1-2; D is ambiguous. Germline loops: CDR1 MDHEN, CDR2 SYDVKM. The CDR3 spans 12 residues. Trimming removed 10 bases from V and 1 base from J, with 10 bases in between. The CDR3 DNA follows: TGTGCCATCGGGTCCTTTAACTATGGCTACACCTTC. It translates to CAIGSFNYGYTF.

The rearrangement links TRBV4-2 to TRBJ2-2, with 7 bases identical to TRBD2. The CDR3 runs 15 residues. Per germline, CDR1 LGHNA and CDR2 YNFKEQ. The ends lost 1 base at V and 5 bases at J; junction bases unmatched: 4. CDR3 sequence (DNA): TGTGCCAGCAGCCAAGGGGATAGCGGGACCGGGGAGCTGTTTTTT. This sequence encodes CASSQGDSGTGELFF.